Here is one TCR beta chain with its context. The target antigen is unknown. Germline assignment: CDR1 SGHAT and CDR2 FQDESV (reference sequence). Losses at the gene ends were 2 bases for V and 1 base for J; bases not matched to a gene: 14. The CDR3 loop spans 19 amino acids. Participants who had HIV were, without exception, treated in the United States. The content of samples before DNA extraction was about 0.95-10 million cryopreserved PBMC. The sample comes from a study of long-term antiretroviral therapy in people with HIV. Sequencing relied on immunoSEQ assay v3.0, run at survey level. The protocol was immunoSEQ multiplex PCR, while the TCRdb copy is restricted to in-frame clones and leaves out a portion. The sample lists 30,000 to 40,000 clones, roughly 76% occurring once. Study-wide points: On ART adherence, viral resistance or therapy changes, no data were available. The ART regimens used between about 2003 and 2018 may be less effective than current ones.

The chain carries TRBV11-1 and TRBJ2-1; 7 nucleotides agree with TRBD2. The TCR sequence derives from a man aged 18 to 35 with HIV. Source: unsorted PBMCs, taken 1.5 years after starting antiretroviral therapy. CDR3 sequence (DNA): TGTGCCAGCAGCTTACGGGCTAGCGGTCCCCTCGCGTCCTACAATGAGCAGTTCTTC. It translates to CASSLRASGPLASYNEQFF.